This TCR beta chain was recovered during a study of blood T cell repertoires in COVID-19. The CDR3 has 14 amino acids. Germline values: CDR1 SGHNT, CDR2 YYREEE (reference sequence). With 2 bases clipped from V and 4 bases from J, the junction kept 4 bases outside the gene matches. Authors' data handling: Estimation of nucleated cell counts was performed using reference gene primer amplification. Only in-frame clones appear in the TCRdb table, and some are missing; sequencing was by immunoSEQ multiplex PCR. V and J calls and clone size are those listed in that table; D and trimming were worked out from the DNA. The profile covers about 180,000 clones, with 70% to 90% appearing a single time and around 1.9% taken by the ten largest.

The TCR sequence derives from a man aged 18 to 35 who had recovered from COVID-19. Material for sequencing was peripheral blood. The chain is built from TRBV5-4 and TRBJ2-3, with 7 bases lining up with TRBD1. The CDR3 nucleotides are TGTGCCAGCAGCTTACAGGGGCCGGCAGATACGCAGTATTTT. Translating it yields CASSLQGPADTQYF.